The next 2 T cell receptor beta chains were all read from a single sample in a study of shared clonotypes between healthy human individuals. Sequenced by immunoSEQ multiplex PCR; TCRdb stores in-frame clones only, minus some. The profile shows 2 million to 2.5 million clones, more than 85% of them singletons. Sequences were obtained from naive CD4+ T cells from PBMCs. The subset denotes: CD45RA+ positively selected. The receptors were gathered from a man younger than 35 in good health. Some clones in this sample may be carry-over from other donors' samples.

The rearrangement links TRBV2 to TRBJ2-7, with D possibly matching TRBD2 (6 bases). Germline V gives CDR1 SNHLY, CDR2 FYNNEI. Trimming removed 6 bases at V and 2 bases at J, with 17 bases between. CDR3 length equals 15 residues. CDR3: CASSPGTGGTYEQYF. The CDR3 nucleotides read TGTGCCAGCAGCCCCGGGACTGGAGGAACCTACGAGCAGTACTTC.

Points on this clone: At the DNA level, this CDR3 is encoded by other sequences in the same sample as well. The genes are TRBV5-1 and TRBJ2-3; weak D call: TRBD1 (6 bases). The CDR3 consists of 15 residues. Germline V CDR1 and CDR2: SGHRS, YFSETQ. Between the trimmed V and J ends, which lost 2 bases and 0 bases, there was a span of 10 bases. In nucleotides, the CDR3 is TGCGCCAGCAGCTTACAGGGCACTAGCACAGATACGCAGTATTTT. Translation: CASSLQGTSTDTQYF.